The sample holds a few counts of the clone carrying this TCR beta chain. Its specificity is unknown. The data originate from a study of beta chain features in type 1 diabetes. The entirety of the isolated RNA underwent reverse transcription, so expressed TCRB transcripts were sequenced. This table comes from immunoSEQ multiplex PCR, and its TCRdb copy is limited to in-frame clones, with some not included. Here the sample spans 150,000 to 190,000 clones, 7.5% to 10% being singletons. General study findings and limits: The study found that naive, central memory and Treg TCRB repertoires appeared more similar in patients than in healthy donors. PCR might favor shorter templates, equally in patients and controls. All four CD4+ subsets from Type 1 diabetes patients carried moderately but significantly shorter TCRB CDR3s.

Isolation of CD4+ naive, central memory, regulatory and stem cell-like memory cells was achieved by sorting via CD45RO/CCR7/CD25/CD127/CD95/CD27. The germline V and J ends were trimmed by 4 bases and 4 bases, with 3 bases remaining between them. CDR1 is KGHSH and CDR2 is LQKENI in the germline V gene. The CDR3 has 11 amino acids. Sequenced sample: central memory CD4+ T cells from blood. This rearrangement joins TRBV18 to TRBJ2-3, with D uncertain. The clonotype was recovered from a man aged 18 to 29 in good health. This CDR3 is CASSLADTQYF. The DNA for the CDR3 is TGTGCCAGCTCACTCGCAGATACGCAGTATTTT.